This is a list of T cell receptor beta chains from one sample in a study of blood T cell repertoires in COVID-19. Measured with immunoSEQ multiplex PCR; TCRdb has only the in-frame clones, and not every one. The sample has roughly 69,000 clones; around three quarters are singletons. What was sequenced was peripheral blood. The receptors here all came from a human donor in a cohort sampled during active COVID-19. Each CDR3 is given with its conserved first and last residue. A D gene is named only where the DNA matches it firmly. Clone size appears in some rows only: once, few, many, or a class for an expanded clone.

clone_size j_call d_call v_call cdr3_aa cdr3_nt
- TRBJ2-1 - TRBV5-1 CASSWEQLRGNGEQFF TGCGCCAGCAGCTGGGAACAGCTAAGGGGCAACGGCGAGCAGTTCTTC
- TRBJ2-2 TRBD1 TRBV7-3 CASSRSGTGGSRAGELFF TGTGCCAGCAGCCGTTCCGGGACAGGGGGCTCACGCGCCGGGGAGCTGTTTTTT
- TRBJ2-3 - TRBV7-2 CASSLGPTTDTQYF TGTGCCAGCAGCTTAGGGCCGACTACAGATACGCAGTATTTT
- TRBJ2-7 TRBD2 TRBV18 CASRGQGLAGGNEQYF TGTGCCAGCAGAGGACAGGGACTAGCGGGGGGTAACGAGCAGTACTTC
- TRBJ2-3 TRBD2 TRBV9 CASSVATPTTGLAGENTDTQYF TGTGCCAGCAGCGTAGCAACTCCCACGACGGGCCTAGCGGGGGAGAACACAGATACGCAGTATTTT
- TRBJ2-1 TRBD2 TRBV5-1 CASSRGLAGIEQFF TGCGCCAGCAGCAGGGGACTAGCGGGGATTGAGCAGTTCTTC
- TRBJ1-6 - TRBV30 CAWSARGNYNSPLHF TGTGCCTGGAGCGCCCGGGGGAACTATAATTCACCCCTCCACTTT
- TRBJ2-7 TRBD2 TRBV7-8 CASSLDSGSGGLTYEQYF TGTGCCAGCAGCTTAGATTCAGGTAGCGGGGGCCTAACCTACGAGCAGTACTTC
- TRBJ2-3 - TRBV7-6 CASSLSAGPTDTQYF TGTGCCAGCAGCTTAAGTGCGGGGCCGACAGATACGCAGTATTTT
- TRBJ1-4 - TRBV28 CASSLGPGRGTNEKLFF TGTGCCAGCAGTTTAGGACCCGGGAGAGGAACTAATGAAAAACTGTTTTTT
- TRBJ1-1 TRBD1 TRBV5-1 CASSLGSGGTEAFF TGCGCCAGCAGCTTGGGCTCAGGGGGCACTGAAGCTTTCTTT
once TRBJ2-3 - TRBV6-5 CASRAGVDTQYF TGTGCCAGCAGAGCAGGGGTAGATACGCAGTATTTT
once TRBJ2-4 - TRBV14 CASSHNSPLGAKNIQYF TGTGCCAGCAGCCACAACAGCCCACTTGGGGCCAAAAACATTCAGTACTTC
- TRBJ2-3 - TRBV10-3 CAISDPSLSPDTQYF TGTGCCATCAGTGACCCCTCACTATCCCCAGATACGCAGTATTTT
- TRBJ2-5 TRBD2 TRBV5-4 CASSWGGEQETQYF TGTGCCAGCAGCTGGGGGGGGGAACAAGAGACCCAGTACTTC
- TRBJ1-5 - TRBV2 CASSQDLANQPQHF TGTGCCAGCAGCCAGGACTTGGCGAATCAGCCCCAGCATTTT
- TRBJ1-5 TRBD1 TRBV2 CASSRWGQGADQPQHF TGTGCCAGCAGCCGATGGGGACAGGGGGCTGATCAGCCCCAGCATTTT
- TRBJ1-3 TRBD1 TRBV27 CASSPRTGVGNTIYF TGTGCCAGCAGTCCCCGGACAGGGGTGGGAAACACCATATATTTT
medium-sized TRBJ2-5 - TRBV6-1 CASSDSVTQYF TGTGCCAGCAGTGATTCGGTGACCCAGTACTTC
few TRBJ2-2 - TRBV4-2 CASSQDWSGGYTGELFF TGTGCCAGCAGCCAAGATTGGTCTGGCGGATACACCGGGGAGCTGTTTTTT
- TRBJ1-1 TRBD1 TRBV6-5 CARNAGGRTEAFF TGTGCCCGCAACGCAGGGGGGAGGACTGAAGCTTTCTTT
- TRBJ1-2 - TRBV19 CASSIETFYGYTF TGTGCCAGTAGTATCGAGACATTCTATGGCTACACCTTC
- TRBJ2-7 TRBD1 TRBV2 CASSEGQGRTSRGQYF TGTGCCAGCAGTGAAGGACAGGGCCGAACGAGCAGGGGGCAGTACTTC
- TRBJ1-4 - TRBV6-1 CASSEALTGRSEKLFF TGTGCCAGCAGTGAAGCGCTAACAGGACGAAGTGAAAAACTGTTTTTT
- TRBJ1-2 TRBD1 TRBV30 CAWSNAGTGDFGYTF TGTGCCTGGAGCAATGCCGGGACAGGGGATTTCGGCTACACCTTC
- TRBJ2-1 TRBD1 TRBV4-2 CASSQEGQGYNEQFF TGTGCCAGCAGCCAAGAGGGACAGGGGTACAATGAGCAGTTCTTC
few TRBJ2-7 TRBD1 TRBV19 CASSTRGQGTEQYF TGTGCCAGTAGTACCCGTGGACAGGGAACCGAGCAGTACTTC
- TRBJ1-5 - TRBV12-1 CASSRGRISDQPQHF TGTGCCAGCAGCAGGGGGCGCATCTCTGATCAGCCCCAGCATTTT
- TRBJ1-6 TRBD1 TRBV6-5 CASSTSGQGLILHF TGTGCCAGCTCAACCTCGGGACAGGGTCTCATCCTCCACTTT
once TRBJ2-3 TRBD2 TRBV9 CASSWGGVDTDTQYF TGTGCCAGCAGCTGGGGAGGGGTGGACACAGATACGCAGTATTTT
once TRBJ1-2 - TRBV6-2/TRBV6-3 CASSMTHRYGYTF TGTGCCAGCAGTATGACCCACAGATATGGCTACACCTTC